Included here is one TCR beta chain sequence, with context. Its antigen has not been determined. No base-level quality is on record; no much larger clone is a single base apart. To prepare the library, PCR was applied. The run used an Illumina HiSeq 2500. TCR libraries were prepared with molecular barcoding, using unique molecular identifiers to normalize TCRbeta repertoire quantification. TCRdb handled the public reads itself, with Q25 trimming in fastp and clone calling in MiXCR, and kept productive beta chains. Each entry is one CDR3 protein sequence, shown with its most common DNA and genes. The sample includes approximately 400,000 distinct CDR3 sequences, with under 13% observed a single time. Over 4.5% of the sample is taken by the ten largest. This sample stems from a study of T-cell reconstitution after alpha-beta-depleted transplantation in children (dated by TCRdb to 2016 to 2018). Regarding the complete study: Using TCR repertoire profiling, the study followed T-cell immune reconstitution in a quantitative way in children after TCRalphabeta/CD19-depleted allogeneic hematopoietic cell transplantation.

The sequence came from a human donor who donated a stem cell graft to a child with acute myeloid leukemia. The sequenced sample was PBMCs from the stem cell graft donor, obtained from the stem cell graft.

At the DNA level, the sequence is TGTGCCAGCAGTTACTCGGGTGTTTTTGCGGGGGGCCCCAGGAAGACCCAGTACTTC. Its product reads: CASSYSGVFAGGPRKTQYF. Recombination connected TRBV6-5 to TRBJ2-5, and 8 junctional nucleotides match TRBD2. The CDR3 numbers 19 residues from cysteine through phenylalanine. Only CDR3 DNA is held: 57 bases, read in frame from base 1. V is pruned by 0 bases and J by 6 bases, leaving 18 bases of the junction without a gene match. CDR1 and CDR2 (MNHEY, SVGAGI) derive from the germline V gene.